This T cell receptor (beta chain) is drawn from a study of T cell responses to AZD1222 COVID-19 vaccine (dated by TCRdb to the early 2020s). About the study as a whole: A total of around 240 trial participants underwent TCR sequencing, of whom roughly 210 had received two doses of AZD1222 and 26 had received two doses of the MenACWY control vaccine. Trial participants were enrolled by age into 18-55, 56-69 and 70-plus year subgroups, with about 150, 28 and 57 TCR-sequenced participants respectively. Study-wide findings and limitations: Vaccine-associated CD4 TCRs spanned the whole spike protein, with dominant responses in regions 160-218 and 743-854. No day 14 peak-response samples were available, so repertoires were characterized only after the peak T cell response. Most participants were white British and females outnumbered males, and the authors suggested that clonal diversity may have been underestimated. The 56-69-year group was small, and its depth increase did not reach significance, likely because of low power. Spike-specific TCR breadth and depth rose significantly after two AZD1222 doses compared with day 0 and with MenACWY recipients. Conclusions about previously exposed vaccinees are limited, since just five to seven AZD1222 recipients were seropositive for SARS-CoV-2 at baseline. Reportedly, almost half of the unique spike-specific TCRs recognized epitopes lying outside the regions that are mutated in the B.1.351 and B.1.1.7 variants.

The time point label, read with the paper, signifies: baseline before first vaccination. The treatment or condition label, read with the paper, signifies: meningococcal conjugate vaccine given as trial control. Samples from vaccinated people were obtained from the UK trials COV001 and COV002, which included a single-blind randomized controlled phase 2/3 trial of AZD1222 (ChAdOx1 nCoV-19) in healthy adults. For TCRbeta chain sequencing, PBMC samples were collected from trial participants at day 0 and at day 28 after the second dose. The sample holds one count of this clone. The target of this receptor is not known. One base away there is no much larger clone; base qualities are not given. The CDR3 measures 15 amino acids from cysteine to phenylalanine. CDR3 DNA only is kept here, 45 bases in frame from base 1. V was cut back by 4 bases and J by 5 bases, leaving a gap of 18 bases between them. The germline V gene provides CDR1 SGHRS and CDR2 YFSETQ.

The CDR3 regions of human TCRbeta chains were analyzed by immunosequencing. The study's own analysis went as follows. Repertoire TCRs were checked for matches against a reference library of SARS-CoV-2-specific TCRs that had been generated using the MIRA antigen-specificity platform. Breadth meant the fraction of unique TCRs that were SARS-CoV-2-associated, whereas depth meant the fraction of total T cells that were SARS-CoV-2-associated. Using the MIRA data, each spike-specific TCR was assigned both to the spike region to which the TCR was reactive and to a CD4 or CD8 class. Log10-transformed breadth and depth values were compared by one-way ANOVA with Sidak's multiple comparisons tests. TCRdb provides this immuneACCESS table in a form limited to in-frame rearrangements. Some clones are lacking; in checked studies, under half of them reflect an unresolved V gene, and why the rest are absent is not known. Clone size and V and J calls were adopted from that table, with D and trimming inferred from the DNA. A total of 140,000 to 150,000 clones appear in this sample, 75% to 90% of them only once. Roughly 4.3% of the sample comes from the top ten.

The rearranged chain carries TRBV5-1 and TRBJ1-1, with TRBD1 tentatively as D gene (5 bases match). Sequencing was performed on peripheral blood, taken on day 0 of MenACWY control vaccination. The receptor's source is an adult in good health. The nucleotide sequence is TGCGCCAGCAGCCCCGGGACTCAACCTGGGACTGAAGCTTTCTTT. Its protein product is CASSPGTQPGTEAFF. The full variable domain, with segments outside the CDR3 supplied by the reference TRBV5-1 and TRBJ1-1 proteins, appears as KAGVTQTPRYLIKTRGQQVTLSCSPISGHRSVSWYQQTPGQGLQFLFEYFSETQRNKGNFPGRFSGRQFSNSRSEMNVSTLELGDSALYLCASSPGTQPGTEAFFGQGTRLTVV.